The 7 T cell receptor beta chains below come from one sample, sequenced in a study of blood T cell repertoires in COVID-19 (dated by TCRdb to the early 2020s). Library method: the immunoSEQ multiplex PCR assay. TCRdb carries this immuneACCESS record with in-frame sequences only. Its versions omit some clonotypes, under half of them owing to an unresolved V gene in the studies checked, with the rest unexplained. The sample table records 150,000 or so clones; roughly 79% of these occur just once. The top ten hold 22% of the sample. The sample was peripheral blood. These receptors all stem from a woman aged 80 or over with acute or convalescent COVID-19.

The chain couples TRBV20-1 to TRBJ2-1; unclear D gene. V was pared by 5 bases and J by 3 bases, with 5 bases between. Per the germline V gene, CDR1 is DFQATT and CDR2 is SNEGSKA (reference sequence). This CDR3 comprises 11 residues. For the CDR3, the DNA is TGCAGTGCTTGGCTCTACAATGAGCAGTTCTTC. Its protein product is CSAWLYNEQFF.

This clone has a single count. V usage is TRBV19 and J usage is TRBJ2-1; 7 bases line up with TRBD1. J gave up 8 bases and V 4 bases, and 17 bases lay outside the gene matches. Germline assignment: CDR1 LNHDA and CDR2 SQIVND (reference sequence). This CDR3 region has 17 residues. CDR3 DNA: TGTGCCAGTAGTACCTACCCCACGGGACAGCTTATACATGAGCAGTTCTTC. Its protein product is CASSTYPTGQLIHEQFF.

The chain recombines TRBV5-1 with TRBJ2-3, with D perhaps TRBD2 (6 bases). Deletions cut 4 bases from V and 2 bases from J, with 14 bases between. CDR1 is SGHRS, CDR2 YFSETQ, per germline. The CDR3 is 15 residues long. This CDR3 is CASSTTSFNTDTQYF. The CDR3 DNA follows: TGCGCCAGCAGCACCACTAGCTTTAACACAGATACGCAGTATTTT.

The chain links TRBV11-2 to TRBJ1-2; no firm D call. The CDR3 runs to 14 residues. Trimming took off 1 base at V and 2 bases at J, with 8 bases between the two ends. The germline CDR1 and CDR2 sequences are SGHAT and FQNNGV. CDR3 DNA sequence: TGTGCCAGCAGCTTAGTGTCGGGGAACTATGGCTACACCTTC. Its translation is CASSLVSGNYGYTF.

This chain joins TRBV5-5 and TRBJ1-4; D remains unclear. Germline V gene sequence: CDR1 SGHKS, CDR2 YYEKEE (reference sequence). Trimming shortened V by 4 bases and J by 7 bases, and 14 bases separated the two germline ends. The CDR3 runs to 14 residues. CDR3 protein: CASSRGRMTEKLFF. In nucleotides, the CDR3 is TGTGCCAGCAGCCGAGGCAGAATGACTGAAAAACTGTTTTTT.

The rearrangement links TRBV27 to TRBJ1-1, with 10 bases identical to TRBD1. CDR1 is MNHEY and CDR2 is SMNVEV in the germline V gene (reference sequence). This CDR3 is built from 18 residues. The V gene end was trimmed by 7 bases and the J gene end by 4 bases; junction bases not matched to a gene: 18. CDR3 residues: CASNPLPGTGEVGTEAFF. CDR3 bases: TGTGCCAGCAACCCCCTACCCGGGACAGGGGAGGTTGGCACTGAAGCTTTCTTT.

In its sample, this clone was seen once. Other DNA sequences in the same sample also yield this CDR3. This CDR3 is CASSSRQGMNTEAFF. CDR3 DNA: TGTGCCAGCAGCTCTCGACAGGGAATGAACACTGAAGCTTTCTTT. The V gene is TRBV7-6, the J gene TRBJ1-1; 7 nucleotides match TRBD1. V lost 4 bases and J lost 0; bases outside the gene matches: 5. This CDR3 region has 15 residues. Germline V lookup: CDR1 SGHVS, CDR2 FNYEAQ.